The 25 T cell receptor beta chains given below trace back to one sample, sequenced in a study of T cell responses to AZD1222 COVID-19 vaccine. Assay: immunoSEQ multiplex PCR; the TCRdb copy retains only in-frame clones and omits some. Of roughly 150,000 clones listed, approximately 85% are singletons. The input for sequencing was peripheral blood, taken on day 0 of AZD1222 vaccination. The receptors derive from an adult in good health.

The table lists this clone with a count of one. The V gene is TRBV5-6, the J gene TRBJ1-6; no reliable D call. Trimming cost V 3 bases and J 4 bases, with 8 bases left between them. The CDR3 sequence is 14 residues long. Germline assignment: CDR1 SGHDT and CDR2 YYEEEE. CDR3 coding DNA: TGTGCCAGCAGCTCGACCGGATATAATTCACCCCTCCACTTT. Encoded protein: CASSSTGYNSPLHF.

Turning to this clone: Additional DNA sequences in this sample encode the identical CDR3. The V and J genes are TRBV5-1 and TRBJ2-5; unclear D gene. The V gene lost 0 bases and the J gene lost 4 bases, with 7 bases spanning the gap. The CDR3 runs 13 residues. The germline V gene encodes CDR1 SGHRS and CDR2 YFSETQ. In nucleotides, the CDR3 is TGCGCCAGCAGCTTGGCGGTACTAGAGACCCAGTACTTC. It yields the protein CASSLAVLETQYF.

The chain carries TRBV7-9 and TRBJ2-7; 7 positions agree with TRBD1. Germline CDR1 reads SEHNR; CDR2 reads FQNEAQ (reference sequence). J lost 5 bases, V lost 3 bases, and 7 bases had no gene match. This CDR3 has 14 residues. CDR3 sequence: CASSFSGGSNEQYF. CDR3 nucleotide sequence: TGTGCCAGCAGCTTCTCAGGGGGTTCCAACGAGCAGTACTTC.

J is TRBJ2-3 and V is TRBV6-1, with 8 positions matching TRBD2. V lost 2 bases to trimming and J lost 10 bases; unmatched junction nucleotides: 14. CDR3 length: 16 amino acids. Germline V gives CDR1 MNHNS, CDR2 SASEGT. In nucleotides, the CDR3 is TGTGCCAGCAGTGAATTGGCGGGGGGTGCCGGGTTGGCGCAGTATTTT. It specifies CASSELAGGAGLAQYF.

The V call is TRBV7-9, the J call TRBJ2-7, with D possibly matching TRBD2 (5 bases). This CDR3 has 15 amino acids. Deletions cut 5 bases from V and 0 bases from J, with 14 bases between. In germline, CDR1 is SEHNR, CDR2 FQNEAQ (reference sequence). CDR3 loop: CASSPLPTSSYEQYF. Written as DNA, the CDR3 is TGTGCCAGCAGCCCACTACCAACTAGCTCCTACGAGCAGTACTTC.

The chain employs TRBV7-2 and TRBJ2-6; 10 bases fit TRBD2. CDR3 size: 18 residues. Germline V gives CDR1 SGHTA, CDR2 FQGNSA. V shed 5 bases, J shed 3 bases, and the junction held 10 bases outside the gene matches. The CDR3 sequence is CASSLYSGRAHGANVLTF. In DNA form, the CDR3 reads TGTGCCAGCAGCCTCTACAGCGGGAGGGCCCATGGGGCCAACGTCCTGACTTTC. The variable domain in full, with the rest retrieved from reference TRBV7-2 and TRBJ2-6, is GAGVSQSPSNKVTEKGKDVELRCDPISGHTALYWYRQSLGQGLEFLIYFQGNSAPDKSGLPSDRFSAERTGGSVSTLTIQRTQQEDSAVYLCASSLYSGRAHGANVLTFGAGSRLTVL.

The chain recombines TRBV28 with TRBJ1-2; D unclear. The CDR3 has 14 residues. The ends were cut back, 6 bases at V and 3 bases at J, with 14 bases in the middle. Germline V CDR1 and CDR2: MDHEN, SYDVKM. The CDR3 region is CASREGVLDYGYTF. The CDR3, as DNA: TGTGCCAGCAGAGAGGGAGTACTTGACTATGGCTACACCTTC.

The CDR3 spells CASRKRPTGFGNTIYF. The CDR3 DNA is TGTGCCAGCAGGAAACGGCCTACAGGGTTCGGAAACACCATATATTTT. The rearrangement uses TRBV6-6 and TRBJ1-3, with D possibly matching TRBD1 (6 bases). The CDR3 runs to 16 residues. Deletions cut 6 bases from V and 4 bases from J, with 19 bases between. Per germline, CDR1 MNHNY and CDR2 SVGAGI (reference sequence).

This chain joins TRBV9 and TRBJ2-1, with D hard to call. The germline V gene has CDR1 SGDLS and CDR2 YYNGEE. The CDR3 loop spans 14 amino acids. Trimming left V 3 bases short and J 5 bases short, with 12 bases between. CDR3 region: CASSGAPLDNEQFF. DNA for the CDR3: TGTGCCAGCAGCGGAGCGCCATTGGACAATGAGCAGTTCTTC.

This chain uses TRBV18 with TRBJ2-1; 12 bases agree with TRBD2. The CDR3 spans 16 residues. Trimming took 3 bases from V and 4 from J; bases not matched to a gene: 4. In germline, CDR1 is KGHSH, CDR2 LQKENI. The CDR3, as DNA: TGTGCCAGCTCACCCACGACTAGCGGGAGTTACAATGAGCAGTTCTTC. Its translation is CASSPTTSGSYNEQFF.

The chain carries TRBV19 and TRBJ1-6, with 11 bases that match TRBD1. The J segment lost 7 bases and the V segment lost 0 bases, leaving 2 bases of the junction unmatched. The length of the CDR3 is 16 residues. The V gene's germline CDR1 is LNHDA and CDR2 SQIVND (reference sequence). The CDR3 spells CASSIDRDRGNSPLHF. CDR3 in DNA: TGTGCCAGTAGTATAGACCGGGACAGGGGGAATTCACCCCTCCACTTT.

The rearrangement uses TRBV5-1 and TRBJ1-1; 9 bases are a match to TRBD1. From germline, CDR1 is SGHRS and CDR2 YFSETQ. This CDR3 contains 13 residues. V dropped 4 bases and J dropped 7; count of bases not matched to a gene: 5. The CDR3 DNA reads TGCGCCAGCAGCACGGACAGGGGAGGTGAAGCTTTCTTT. This codes for CASSTDRGGEAFF.

This chain joins TRBV4-1 and TRBJ1-1; no definite D call. V gave up 2 bases and J gave up 5 bases, with 12 bases separating them. The CDR3 runs 14 residues. Germline-derived CDR1 and CDR2 are MGHRA and YSYEKL. The CDR3 is CASSQPDGITEAFF. CDR3 DNA sequence: TGCGCCAGCAGCCAACCGGACGGGATAACTGAAGCTTTCTTT.

V usage is TRBV6-7 and J usage is TRBJ1-5; D not resolved. TRBV6-7 belongs to the ORF category, with a function that is uncertain. The CDR3 is 16 residues long. V was trimmed by 9 bases and J by 0 bases, leaving 18 bases between them. CDR3 loop: CARAGWDGYSNQPQHF. The CDR3 DNA is TGTGCCAGGGCCGGGTGGGATGGCTATAGCAATCAGCCCCAGCATTTT.

The chain joins TRBV6-5 to TRBJ1-5, with unresolved D. With 8 bases removed from V and 6 bases from J, the gap between germline ends came to 11 bases. The CDR3 is 12 amino acids. Per germline, CDR1 MNHEY and CDR2 SVGAGI. The chain's CDR3 is CASQEFIQPQHF. The CDR3 nucleotides are TGTGCCAGCCAAGAGTTTATTCAGCCCCAGCATTTT.

V usage is TRBV7-2 and J usage is TRBJ2-2; D may be TRBD2 (5 bases). Germline-derived CDR1 and CDR2 are SGHTA and FQGNSA. The CDR3 is 14 residues long. V shed 2 bases and J shed 4 bases, with 8 bases lying between them. The CDR3 region has the DNA TGTGCCAGCAGCTTACCGGGGTCCACCGGGGAGCTGTTTTTT. This encodes CASSLPGSTGELFF.

This sequence joins TRBV6-1 and TRBJ2-6; no definite D call. The V end was cut by 3 bases, the J end by 0 bases, with 6 bases between. The germline V gene has CDR1 MNHNS and CDR2 SASEGT. The CDR3 has 15 amino acids. This CDR3 reads CASSDAFSGANVLTF. DNA of the CDR3: TGTGCCAGCAGTGATGCCTTCTCTGGGGCCAACGTCCTGACTTTC.

V and J are TRBV6-4 and TRBJ1-2; 7 nucleotides align to TRBD1. The ends lost 6 bases at V and 8 bases at J; junction bases unmatched: 15. Germline V gives CDR1 MRHNA, CDR2 SNTAGT. There are 15 residues in the CDR3. This chain's CDR3 is CASSPQGSGPWGYTF. DNA of the CDR3: TGTGCCAGCAGCCCACAGGGGTCAGGACCCTGGGGCTACACCTTC.

This sequence joins TRBV30 and TRBJ1-4; 7 nucleotides line up with TRBD1. Looked up from germline, CDR1 is GTSNPN and CDR2 is SVGIG (reference sequence). The J segment lost 10 bases and the V segment lost 3 bases, leaving 11 bases of the junction unmatched. This CDR3 region has 14 residues. CDR3 amino acids: CAWRGRQGRRKLFF. CDR3 bases: TGTGCCTGGAGAGGAAGACAGGGTAGGCGAAAACTGTTTTTT.

This clone was detected once. This chain connects TRBV5-1 to TRBJ2-7; D uncertain. Per the germline V gene, CDR1 is SGHRS and CDR2 is YFSETQ. The CDR3 loop spans 16 amino acids. V was trimmed by 0 bases and J by 0 bases, leaving 13 bases between them. The CDR3 DNA reads TGCGCCAGCAGCTTGGGGACCCAGGCCGACTCCTACGAGCAGTACTTC. Translated: CASSLGTQADSYEQYF.

The chain couples TRBV7-2 to TRBJ2-5, with D perhaps being TRBD1 or TRBD2 (6 bases each). This CDR3 has 14 residues. Germline CDR1 reads SGHTA; CDR2 reads FQGNSA. With 0 bases removed from V and 7 bases from J, the gap between germline ends came to 12 bases. CDR3: CASSLARGAGTQYF. Here the CDR3 DNA reads TGTGCCAGCAGCTTAGCTAGGGGGGCAGGGACCCAGTACTTC.

This chain uses TRBV21-1 with TRBJ1-2. TRBV21-1 is a pseudogene locus. The CDR3 consists of 16 residues. The CDR3 sequence: CASSKRPGAHNYGYTF. As DNA, the CDR3 is TGTGCCAGCAGCAAGAGGCCCGGGGCGCACAACTATGGCTACACCTTC.

V gene TRBV6-5 combines with J gene TRBJ2-3, with 7 bases that match TRBD2. The CDR3 loop spans 15 amino acids. Germline V gene sequence: CDR1 MNHEY, CDR2 SVGAGI. V lost 0 bases to trimming and J lost 8 bases; unmatched junction nucleotides: 8. In nucleotides, the CDR3 is TGTGCCAGCAGTTACTCGGGGGGGAGGGTAGCTACGCAGTATTTT. Residues: CASSYSGGRVATQYF.

The chain joins TRBV2 to TRBJ2-7; D is unclear. The CDR3 has 15 amino acids. The V gene lost 1 base and the J gene lost 0 bases, with 10 bases spanning the gap. Per germline, CDR1 SNHLY and CDR2 FYNNEI. The CDR3 reads CASSEGIGPSYEQYF. Written as DNA, the CDR3 is TGTGCCAGCAGTGAAGGTATAGGCCCCTCCTACGAGCAGTACTTC.

The chain is built from TRBV18 and TRBJ2-7; no clear D. In germline, CDR1 is KGHSH, CDR2 LQKENI. Trimming took off 6 bases at V and 6 bases at J, with 12 bases between the two ends. This CDR3 has 12 amino acids. CDR3 sequence: CASSPALSEQYF. The CDR3 DNA follows: TGTGCCAGCTCGCCCGCGTTGAGCGAGCAGTACTTC.